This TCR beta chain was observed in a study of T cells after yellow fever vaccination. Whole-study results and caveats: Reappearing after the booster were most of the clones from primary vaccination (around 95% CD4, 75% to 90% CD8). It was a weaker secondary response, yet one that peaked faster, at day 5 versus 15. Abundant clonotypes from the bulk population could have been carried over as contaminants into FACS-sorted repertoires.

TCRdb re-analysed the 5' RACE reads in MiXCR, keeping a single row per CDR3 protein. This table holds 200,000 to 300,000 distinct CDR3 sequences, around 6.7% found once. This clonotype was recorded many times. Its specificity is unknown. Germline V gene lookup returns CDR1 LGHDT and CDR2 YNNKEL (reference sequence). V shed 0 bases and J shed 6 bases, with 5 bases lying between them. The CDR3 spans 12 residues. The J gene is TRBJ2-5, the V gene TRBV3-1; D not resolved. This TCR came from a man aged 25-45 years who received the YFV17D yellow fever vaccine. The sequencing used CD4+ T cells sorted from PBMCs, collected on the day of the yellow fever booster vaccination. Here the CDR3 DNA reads TGTGCCAGCAGCCAAGATGGAAAGACCCAGTACTTC. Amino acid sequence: CASSQDGKTQYF.